This T cell receptor (beta chain) stems from a study of T cell responses to AZD1222 COVID-19 vaccine. Only in-frame clones appear in the TCRdb table, and some are missing; sequencing was by immunoSEQ multiplex PCR. There are approximately 140,000 clones in the sample; 85% to 95% occur only once, and around 0.9% lies in the top ten. V lost 8 bases to trimming and J lost 2 bases, with 10 bases between them. Germline CDR1 and CDR2: MDHEN and SYDVKM. The CDR3 loop spans 13 amino acids. There are a few counts of this clone. The antigen is unknown. Regarding the study as a whole: Reportedly, close to half of spike-specific TCRs are directed against unmutated variant regions. Just five or six AZD1222 recipients were seropositive at baseline. Across spike, vaccine-associated CD4 TCRs were found, dominant at 160-218 and 743-854. Without day 14 samples, only post-peak T cell repertoires were studied.

The sequence derives from an adult in good health. The V gene is TRBV28, the J gene TRBJ1-3; unclear D gene. This specimen consisted of peripheral blood, obtained on day 0 of MenACWY control vaccination. The CDR3 nucleotides read TGTGCCAGCCTCCAGAGAACTGGAAACACCATATATTTT. It specifies CASLQRTGNTIYF.